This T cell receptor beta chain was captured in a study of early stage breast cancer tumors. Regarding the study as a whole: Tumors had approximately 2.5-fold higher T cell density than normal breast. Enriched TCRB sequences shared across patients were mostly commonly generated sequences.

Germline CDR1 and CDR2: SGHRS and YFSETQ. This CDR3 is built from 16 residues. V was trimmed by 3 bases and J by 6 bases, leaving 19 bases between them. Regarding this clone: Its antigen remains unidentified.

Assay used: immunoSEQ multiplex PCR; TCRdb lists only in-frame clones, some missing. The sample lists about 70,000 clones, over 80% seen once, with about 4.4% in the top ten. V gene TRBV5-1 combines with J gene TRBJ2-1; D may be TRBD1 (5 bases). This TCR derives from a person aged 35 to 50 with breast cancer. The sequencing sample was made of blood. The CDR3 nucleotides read TGCGCCAGCAGCTCGGTTGGCCAGGGTAAGGGCAATGAGCAGTTCTTC. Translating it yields CASSSVGQGKGNEQFF.